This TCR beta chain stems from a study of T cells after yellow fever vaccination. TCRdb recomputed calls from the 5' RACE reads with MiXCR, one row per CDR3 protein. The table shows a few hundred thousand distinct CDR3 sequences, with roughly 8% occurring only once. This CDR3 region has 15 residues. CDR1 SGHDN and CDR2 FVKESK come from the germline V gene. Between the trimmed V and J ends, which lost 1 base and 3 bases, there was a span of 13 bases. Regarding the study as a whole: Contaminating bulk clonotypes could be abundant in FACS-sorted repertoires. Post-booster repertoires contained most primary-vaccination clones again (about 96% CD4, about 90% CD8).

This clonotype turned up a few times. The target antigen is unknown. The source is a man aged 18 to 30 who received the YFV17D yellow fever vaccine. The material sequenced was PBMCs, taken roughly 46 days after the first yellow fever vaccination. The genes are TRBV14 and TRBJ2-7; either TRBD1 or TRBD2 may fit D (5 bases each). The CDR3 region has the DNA TGTGCCAGCAGCCAAGGAGGGGCCCCACTCTACGAGCAGTACTTC. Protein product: CASSQGGAPLYEQYF.